This entry lists 32 T cell receptor beta chains sequenced from one sample in a study of Graves' ophthalmopathy and Graves' hyperthyroidism (dated by TCRdb to the late 2010s). TCRdb records Illumina HiSeq 2000 as the sequencer. For repertoire sequencing, TCR beta CDR3 regions were amplified from RNA transcripts. A first-round RT-PCR used HTBI primers with the Qiagen OneStep RT-PCR kit, followed by a second-round multiplex PCR, size selection and purification. The raw public data were reprocessed by TCRdb itself: fastp quality trimming at Q25, MiXCR clonotype calling, in-frame beta chains only. Every CDR3 protein is listed once, alongside the most common genes and DNA of its rows. A total of 150,000 or so distinct CDR3 sequences appear in this sample, roughly two fifths of them only once. The biggest ten clones account for less than 6% of the sample. Sequencing was carried out using peripheral blood. These receptor sequences come from a woman between 40 and 55 years old with Graves' ophthalmopathy. Donor details come from another sample of the same person, matched by shared clones.

This clonotype occurred many times. The chain recombines TRBV10-3 with TRBJ1-6, with 7 bases fitting TRBD1. After removal of 0 bases from V and 7 bases from J, the junction contained 3 bases not matched to a gene. Germline CDR1 ENHRY, CDR2 SYGVKD. The CDR3 runs to 15 residues. As DNA, the CDR3 is TGTGCCATCAGTGAGTCGACGGGACAGAATTCACCCCTCCACTTT. It yields the protein CAISESTGQNSPLHF.

This clonotype was found many times. The chain links TRBV4-1 to TRBJ2-2; D gene ambiguous. Germline lookup yields CDR1 MGHRA and CDR2 YSYEKL. The CDR3 loop spans 14 amino acids. Trimming cost V 0 bases and J 6 bases, with 8 bases left between them. The CDR3 nucleotides read TGCGCCAGCAGCCAAGATTCGGGCTCCGGGGAGCTGTTTTTT. It yields the protein CASSQDSGSGELFF.

V and J are TRBV28 and TRBJ1-1; 7 positions match TRBD1. The CDR3 contains 14 residues. Trimming cost V 11 bases and J 0 bases; bases outside gene matches: 9. Germline CDR1 reads MDHEN; CDR2 reads SYDVKM. In nucleotides, the CDR3 is TGTGCCTCATCACCGACAGGGTTGAACACTGAAGCTTTCTTT. It specifies CASSPTGLNTEAFF.

Many counts were recorded for this clonotype. The V and J genes are TRBV5-5 and TRBJ2-5; D is uncertain. Germline V gives CDR1 SGHKS, CDR2 YYEKEE (reference sequence). Trimming removed 2 bases from V and 5 bases from J, with 7 bases in between. The CDR3 is 12 amino acids. The CDR3 region is CASSFSIETQYF. The CDR3 DNA is TGTGCCAGCAGCTTTTCAATCGAGACCCAGTACTTC.

In its sample, this clonotype was seen many times. The chain has TRBV6-4 and TRBJ2-6; D is perhaps TRBD1 or TRBD2 (5 bases each). Germline values: CDR1 MRHNA, CDR2 SNTAGT. V was clipped by 6 bases and J by 0 bases, with 15 bases between them. This CDR3 has 17 residues. The CDR3 loop reads CASRRDLGLSGANVLTF. Here the CDR3 DNA reads TGTGCCAGCAGGAGGGACCTGGGTCTCTCTGGGGCCAACGTCCTGACTTTC.

This clonotype was seen only a few times. In DNA form, the CDR3 reads TGTGCCAGCTCACCACCGACAAGCACAGATACGCAGTATTTT. Its protein product is CASSPPTSTDTQYF. This chain links TRBV18 with TRBJ2-3; no reliable D call. V lost 0 bases to trimming and J lost 0 bases, with 4 bases between them. The CDR3 runs 14 residues. Germline V CDR1 and CDR2: KGHSH, LQKENI.

The chain couples TRBV6-5 to TRBJ1-2; TRBD1 matches 7 bases. Germline loops: CDR1 MNHEY, CDR2 SVGAGI. With 0 bases clipped from V and 7 bases from J, the junction kept 8 bases outside the gene matches. The CDR3 is 15 amino acids. The CDR3 nucleotides read TGTGCCAGCAGTTACTCGGGACAGAAATCATCTGGCTACACCTTC. Its protein is CASSYSGQKSSGYTF.

The chain is built from TRBV28 and TRBJ2-7, with 7 bases identical to TRBD2. The CDR3 has 16 residues. The V segment lost 1 base and the J segment 6 bases; nucleotides outside the gene matches: 12. Per germline, CDR1 MDHEN and CDR2 SYDVKM. The CDR3: CASSLFGVRLASEQYF. CDR3 DNA: TGTGCCAGCAGTTTATTCGGGGTCCGACTAGCCAGCGAGCAGTACTTC.

This clonotype was seen many times. The chain recombines TRBV12-3 or TRBV12-4 with TRBJ2-7, with 8 bases fitting TRBD1. The V and J ends lost 5 bases and 3 bases, in that order; junction bases with no gene match: 9. CDR3 length: 15 amino acids. Written as DNA, the CDR3 is TGTGCCAGCAGTAGCAACAGGGGGAATAACTACGAGCAGTACTTC. Protein: CASSSNRGNNYEQYF.

The sample holds many counts of this clonotype. The chain joins TRBV10-3 to TRBJ2-1, with 13 nucleotides matching TRBD2. The ends lost 3 bases at V and 9 bases at J; junction bases unmatched: 8. The CDR3 is 16 residues long. In germline, CDR1 is ENHRY, CDR2 SYGVKD. Here the CDR3 DNA reads TGTGCCATCAGTGATAATCCGGGACTAGCGGGGACTGAGCAGTTCTTC. Translation: CAISDNPGLAGTEQFF.

Ten or more counts support this clonotype. The J gene is TRBJ2-2, the V gene TRBV6-5, with D perhaps matching TRBD1 or TRBD2 (5 bases each). The V gene's germline CDR1 is MNHEY and CDR2 SVGAGI. V lost 8 bases and J lost 0, with 10 bases in between. The CDR3 runs to 14 residues. Here the CDR3 reads CASRGSTNTGELFF. CDR3 DNA sequence: TGTGCCAGCCGGGGCAGCACGAACACCGGGGAGCTGTTTTTT.

This sequence joins TRBV7-6 and TRBJ2-5; tentatively, D is TRBD2 (6 bases). Germline loops: CDR1 SGHVS, CDR2 FNYEAQ. The CDR3 spans 16 residues. V shed 0 bases and J shed 5 bases, with 16 bases lying between them. The chain's CDR3 is CASSLASGLSLETQYF. Here the CDR3 DNA reads TGTGCCAGCAGCTTAGCCTCGGGACTCTCCCTGGAGACCCAGTACTTC.

This clonotype appeared many times. The chain carries TRBV29-1 and TRBJ2-7; D not certain. Germline CDR1 SQVTM, CDR2 ANQGSEA. The CDR3 runs 12 residues. V lost 5 bases and J 2 bases, leaving 10 bases between the germline ends. Here the CDR3 DNA reads TGCAGCGTTCGGGCTAGTACCTACGAGCAGTACTTC. Translating it yields CSVRASTYEQYF.

This clonotype was observed many times. The CDR3 nucleotides read TGTGCCATCAGTGAGACGTCTACCCTCCTCAATCAGCCCCAGCATTTT. Its translation: CAISETSTLLNQPQHF. The gene calls are TRBV10-3 and TRBJ1-5; D is uncertain. Germline lookup yields CDR1 ENHRY and CDR2 SYGVKD. There are 16 residues in the CDR3. Deletions cut 2 bases from V and 3 bases from J, with 14 bases between.

The table lists this clonotype with many counts. The rearrangement uses TRBV5-1 and TRBJ2-7; 7 bases fit TRBD2. V lost 4 bases to trimming and J lost 4 bases; unmatched junction nucleotides: 2. Germline V gene data show CDR1 as SGHRS and CDR2 as YFSETQ. The CDR3 length is 12 residues. The CDR3 DNA follows: TGCGCCAGCAGCCGTAGCGGGTACGAGCAGTACTTC. Translated, it gives CASSRSGYEQYF.

This clonotype appeared many times. This chain links TRBV7-9 with TRBJ1-3; 7 bases are a match to TRBD1. V lost 5 bases to trimming and J lost 3 bases; unmatched junction nucleotides: 1. The CDR3 is 13 residues long. Germline V gene lookup returns CDR1 SEHNR and CDR2 FQNEAQ (reference sequence). CDR3 sequence reads: CASSQGDGNTIYF. CDR3 in DNA: TGTGCCAGCAGCCAGGGGGATGGAAACACCATATATTTT.

The chain is built from TRBV6-1 and TRBJ1-2; D uncertain. Per germline, CDR1 MNHNS and CDR2 SASEGT. The CDR3 spans 16 residues. Trimming left V 2 bases short and J 3 bases short, with 16 bases between. CDR3 in amino acids: CASSERSRPRDYGYTF. In DNA, the CDR3 is TGTGCCAGCAGTGAACGGTCCCGACCGAGGGACTATGGCTACACCTTC.

The CDR3 region has the DNA TGTGCCAGCAGTGGCTGGGGAGAGGAGGATCAGCCCCAGCATTTT. Translated, it gives CASSGWGEEDQPQHF. This chain connects TRBV27 to TRBJ1-5; D not certain. CDR3 length equals 15 residues. CDR1 and CDR2 (germline): MNHEY, SMNVEV (reference sequence). V shed 5 bases and J shed 5 bases, with 16 bases lying between them.

The CDR3 sequence is CSAREVSSGSYEQYF. CDR3 sequence (DNA): TGCAGTGCTAGAGAGGTATCTAGCGGGAGTTACGAGCAGTACTTC. The chain employs TRBV20-1 and TRBJ2-7; 10 nucleotides line up with TRBD2. This CDR3 is 15 amino acids long. The V and J ends lost 0 bases and 4 bases, in that order; junction bases with no gene match: 6. In germline, CDR1 is DFQATT, CDR2 SNEGSKA (reference sequence).

J is TRBJ1-1 and V is TRBV7-2; tentative D call: TRBD1 (5 bases). The germline gives CDR1 SGHTA, CDR2 FQGNSA. The CDR3 has 15 residues. Trimming took off 5 bases at V and 0 bases at J, with 13 bases between the two ends. The CDR3 region is CASSPKTVMNTEAFF. CDR3 DNA: TGTGCCAGCAGCCCCAAGACAGTCATGAACACTGAAGCTTTCTTT.

This clonotype was recorded at least ten times. This chain links TRBV28 with TRBJ2-5; the D gene is possibly TRBD1 (5 bases). This CDR3 is 14 amino acids long. Trimming took 4 bases from V and 5 from J, leaving 14 bases between them. Germline values: CDR1 MDHEN, CDR2 SYDVKM. The CDR3 nucleotides read TGTGCCAGCAGTTCCCCTCCAGGGCGGGAGACCCAGTACTTC. Residues: CASSSPPGRETQYF.

The J gene is TRBJ2-5, the V gene TRBV15; 12 nucleotides match TRBD2. J gave up 4 bases and V 1 base, and 7 bases lay outside the gene matches. The V gene's germline CDR1 is LNHNV and CDR2 YYDKDF (reference sequence). This CDR3 has 17 amino acids. The chain's CDR3 is CATSRAPSGRGPETQYF. As DNA, the CDR3 is TGTGCCACCAGCAGAGCTCCTAGCGGGAGGGGGCCAGAGACCCAGTACTTC.

This sequence joins TRBV6-2 or TRBV6-3 and TRBJ2-7; weak D call: TRBD1 (6 bases). V was shortened by 0 bases and J by 0 bases, with 12 bases between the two germline ends. Germline V gene lookup returns CDR1 MNHEY and CDR2 SVGEGT. The CDR3 runs to 16 residues. The CDR3, as DNA: TGTGCCAGCAGTTACTCGTCGGACAGACACTCCTACGAGCAGTACTTC. It is translated as CASSYSSDRHSYEQYF.

V is TRBV6-5 and J is TRBJ2-5; TRBD2 might be the D (6 bases). CDR1 is MNHEY and CDR2 is SVGAGI in the germline V gene. This CDR3 is 14 amino acids long. Trimming removed 0 bases at V and 4 bases at J, with 9 bases between. CDR3 amino acids: CASSYSPSAETQYF. CDR3 coding DNA: TGTGCCAGCAGTTACTCGCCTAGCGCAGAGACCCAGTACTTC.

This clonotype was detected ten times or more. The genes are TRBV28 and TRBJ1-6; TRBD1 aligns across 8 bases. Unmatched junction bases numbered 4, after V lost 5 bases and J lost 7 bases. CDR1 and CDR2 from the germline V gene are MDHEN and SYDVKM. The CDR3 loop spans 14 amino acids. The CDR3 reads CASSEDRANSPLHF. The CDR3 bases are TGTGCCAGCAGTGAGGACAGGGCAAATTCACCCCTCCACTTT. Full variable domain (outside the CDR3, taken from reference TRBV28 and TRBJ1-6): DVKVTQSSRYLVKRTGEKVFLECVQDMDHENMFWYRQDPGLGLRLIYFSYDVKMKEKGDIPEGYSVSREKKERFSLILESASTNQTSMYLCASSEDRANSPLHFGNGTRLTVT.

This clonotype has just a few counts. The rearrangement links TRBV28 to TRBJ1-1; D might be TRBD1 (5 bases). Looked up from germline, CDR1 is MDHEN and CDR2 is SYDVKM. The length of the CDR3 is 13 residues. V lost 7 bases to trimming and J lost 10 bases, with 19 bases between them. Here the CDR3 reads CASTYQPGPPAFF. DNA for the CDR3: TGTGCCAGCACCTATCAACCAGGGCCCCCAGCTTTCTTT. Full variable domain (rest looked up from reference TRBV28 and TRBJ1-1): DVKVTQSSRYLVKRTGEKVFLECVQDMDHENMFWYRQDPGLGLRLIYFSYDVKMKEKGDIPEGYSVSREKKERFSLILESASTNQTSMYLCASTYQPGPPAFFGQGTRLTVV.

CDR3 sequence: CASSQWTANHINYGYTF. The CDR3 DNA reads TGTGCCAGCAGCCAATGGACAGCGAACCACATAAACTATGGCTACACCTTC. This chain links TRBV6-1 with TRBJ1-2; a weak D match, TRBD1 (6 bases). Germline V gene data show CDR1 as MNHNS and CDR2 as SASEGT. This CDR3 spans 17 amino acids. V was trimmed by 6 bases and J by 2 bases, leaving 22 bases between them.

The chain links TRBV6-2 or TRBV6-3 to TRBJ2-5, with D tentatively TRBD2 (6 bases). Deletions cut 0 bases from V and 4 bases from J, with 18 bases between. Germline lookup yields CDR1 MNHEY and CDR2 SVGEGT. The CDR3 contains 17 residues. The CDR3 DNA reads TGTGCCAGCAGTTACTCGAGACGGGAGTCTGTGGTAGAGACCCAGTACTTC. Amino acid sequence: CASSYSRRESVVETQYF.

The chain uses TRBV7-8 and TRBJ1-5; D is unresolved. V lost 6 bases to trimming and J lost 0 bases, with 15 bases between them. The CDR3 has 16 residues. CDR1 is SGHVS, CDR2 FQNEAQ, per germline. CDR3 coding DNA: TGTGCCAGCAGTTCCAGGAGGGCTTATAGCAATCAGCCCCAGCATTTT. Its translation is CASSSRRAYSNQPQHF.

The V gene is TRBV19, the J gene TRBJ2-5; no definite D call. Per germline, CDR1 LNHDA and CDR2 SQIVND (reference sequence). The CDR3 has 15 amino acids. The V gene lost 4 bases and the J gene lost 3 bases, with 15 bases spanning the gap. The CDR3 bases are TGTGCCAGTAGTAGGCTAGACCGAGAGGAAGAGACCCAGTACTTC. It encodes CASSRLDREEETQYF.

The V and J genes are TRBV20-1 and TRBJ1-6, with D possibly matching TRBD1 (5 bases). This CDR3 comprises 11 residues. Germline CDR1 is DFQATT and CDR2 is SNEGSKA (reference sequence). V was clipped by 4 bases and J by 17 bases, with 15 bases between them. The CDR3, as DNA: TGCAGTGCTACGGGCGGGACCGGCTTCCACTTT. Translated: CSATGGTGFHF.

This clonotype came up many times. The chain couples TRBV7-9 to TRBJ1-6, with D possibly TRBD1 on 6 matching bases. The CDR3 contains 15 residues. Germline values: CDR1 SEHNR, CDR2 FQNEAQ (reference sequence). Deletions cut 3 bases from V and 8 bases from J, with 14 bases between. As DNA, the CDR3 is TGTGCCAGCAGCTTTAGAGCAGGGGTTGATTCACCCCTCCACTTT. Translating it yields CASSFRAGVDSPLHF.